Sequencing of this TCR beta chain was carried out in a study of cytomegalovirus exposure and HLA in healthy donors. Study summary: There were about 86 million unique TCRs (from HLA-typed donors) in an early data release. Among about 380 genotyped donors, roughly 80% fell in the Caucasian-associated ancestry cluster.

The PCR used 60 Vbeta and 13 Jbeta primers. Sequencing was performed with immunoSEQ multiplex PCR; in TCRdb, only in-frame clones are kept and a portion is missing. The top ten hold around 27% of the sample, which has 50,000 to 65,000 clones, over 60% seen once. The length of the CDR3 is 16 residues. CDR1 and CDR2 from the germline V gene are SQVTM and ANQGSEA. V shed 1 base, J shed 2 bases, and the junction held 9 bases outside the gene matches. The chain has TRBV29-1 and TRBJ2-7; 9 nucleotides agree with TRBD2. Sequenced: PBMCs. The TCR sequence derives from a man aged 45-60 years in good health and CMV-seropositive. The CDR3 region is CSVEGGGSGSAYEQYF. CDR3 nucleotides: TGCAGCGTTGAAGGCGGGGGTAGCGGGAGCGCCTACGAGCAGTACTTC.